This TCR beta chain stems from a study of radiotherapy plus CTLA-4 blockade in lung cancer. Background on the study: 15% to 20% of patients responded objectively, and about 33% achieved disease control. Study conclusions and caveats: Expansion in blood of tumor-derived TCR clones was seen after radiotherapy plus ipilimumab. Reports state that early shifts in blood T cell clones, with interferon-beta, best predicted response.

For this clone: The antigen is unknown.

Germline loops: CDR1 SEHNR, CDR2 FQNEAQ (reference sequence). The ends lost 5 bases at V and 6 bases at J; junction bases unmatched: 12. The CDR3 totals 15 residues. Measured with immunoSEQ multiplex PCR; TCRdb has only the in-frame clones, and not every one. The table lists 75,000 to 100,000 clones, roughly 88% of them singletons. The sequences come from peripheral blood, collected from a patient treated with radiotherapy plus ipilimumab. The chain is built from TRBV7-9 and TRBJ2-7, with 8 positions matching TRBD1. The sequence was obtained from a human donor with non-small cell lung cancer that progressed on radiotherapy plus ipilimumab. The CDR3 DNA reads TGTGCCAGCAGCCCAACGACAGGGGCCTCTTCCGAGCAGTACTTC. Residues: CASSPTTGASSEQYF.